Below, 20 T cell receptor beta chains from the same sample are listed, as sequenced in a study of cytomegalovirus exposure and HLA in healthy donors. PCR used 60 Vbeta primers and 13 Jbeta primers. Sequencing was performed with immunoSEQ multiplex PCR; in TCRdb, only in-frame clones are kept and a portion is missing. The table shows about 190,000 clones, with approximately 78% occurring only once. The sequenced sample consisted of PBMCs. All receptors derive from a woman between 18 and 30 years old in good health and CMV-seronegative.

The chain joins TRBV15 to TRBJ2-3; 8 nucleotides agree with TRBD2. This CDR3 spans 17 amino acids. Germline V gene lookup returns CDR1 LNHNV and CDR2 YYDKDF (reference sequence). The V and J ends lost 1 base and 2 bases, in that order; junction bases with no gene match: 8. The CDR3 region has the DNA TGTGCCACCAGCAGAGGATCGGGAGGGGTTCTCACAGATACGCAGTATTTT. Its protein is CATSRGSGGVLTDTQYF.

A word on this clone: At one end the junction does not follow the germline gene, possibly because of a read error. This sequence joins TRBV13 and TRBJ2-7; 8 positions agree with TRBD2. This CDR3 is 16 amino acids long. Germline V gene sequence: CDR1 PRHDT, CDR2 FYEKMQ (reference sequence). The CDR3 is CASSLGSGGPSYEQYF. CDR3 in DNA: TGTGCCAGCAGCCTAGGGAGCGGGGGACCCTCCTACGAGCAGTACTTC.

The V and J genes are TRBV28 and TRBJ2-6, with TRBD2 identical over 9 bases. CDR1 and CDR2 from the germline V gene are MDHEN and SYDVKM. The CDR3 consists of 19 residues. J gave up 0 bases and V 2 bases, and 8 bases lay outside the gene matches. The CDR3 DNA follows: TGTGCCAGCAGTTTACCGCTAGCGGGACTCAGCTCTGGGGCCAACGTCCTGACTTTC. Its protein is CASSLPLAGLSSGANVLTF. The full variable domain, in which reference TRBV28 and TRBJ2-6 provide the parts outside the CDR3, is DVKVTQSSRYLVKRTGEKVFLECVQDMDHENMFWYRQDPGLGLRLIYFSYDVKMKEKGDIPEGYSVSREKKERFSLILESASTNQTSMYLCASSLPLAGLSSGANVLTFGAGSRLTVL.

The rearrangement uses TRBV14 and TRBJ2-7; TRBD2 matches at 9 bases. The CDR3 is 15 amino acids. In germline, CDR1 is SGHDN, CDR2 FVKESK. V trimming: 4 bases; J trimming: 3 bases; junction bases outside the gene matches: 7. The CDR3 bases are TGTGCCAGCAGCCGATATAGCGGGAGTAACTACGAGCAGTACTTC. Protein sequence: CASSRYSGSNYEQYF.

The rearrangement uses TRBV30 and TRBJ1-2, with unresolved D. This CDR3 has 15 residues. Trimming removed 1 base at V and 2 bases at J, with 14 bases between. The germline CDR1 and CDR2 sequences are GTSNPN and SVGIG (reference sequence). The CDR3 region is CAWSGRGAVNYGYTF. CDR3 bases: TGTGCCTGGAGTGGCCGGGGAGCCGTCAACTATGGCTACACCTTC.

The chain is built from TRBV2 and TRBJ1-2; possibly TRBD1 for D (6 bases). This CDR3 is built from 14 residues. Trimming took off 2 bases at V and 6 bases at J, with 13 bases between the two ends. Germline CDR1 reads SNHLY; CDR2 reads FYNNEI. CDR3 amino acids: CASSEWQGQDGYTF. The DNA for the CDR3 is TGTGCCAGCAGTGAATGGCAGGGACAAGATGGCTACACCTTC.

The rearrangement joins TRBV4-1 to TRBJ2-4; TRBD1 aligns across 7 bases. CDR1 and CDR2 from the germline V gene are MGHRA and YSYEKL. Losses at the gene ends were 4 bases for V and 6 bases for J; bases not matched to a gene: 6. This CDR3 has 14 residues. The CDR3 here is CASSPDRSPNIQYF. The DNA of the CDR3 is TGCGCCAGCAGCCCGGACAGGAGCCCAAACATTCAGTACTTC.

The gene calls are TRBV7-9 and TRBJ2-3, with 8 bases that match TRBD1. CDR1 is SEHNR, CDR2 FQNEAQ, per germline (reference sequence). Unmatched junction bases numbered 11, after V lost 3 bases and J lost 0 bases. There are 18 residues in the CDR3. CDR3 sequence: CASSFRWDRLTSTDTQYF. In DNA, the CDR3 is TGTGCCAGCAGCTTTAGATGGGACAGGCTGACTAGCACAGATACGCAGTATTTT.

V is TRBV27 and J is TRBJ2-1, with 16 bases aligning to TRBD2. The CDR3 runs to 21 residues. V lost 5 bases to trimming and J lost 1 base; unmatched junction nucleotides: 14. CDR1 is MNHEY and CDR2 is SMNVEV in the germline V gene (reference sequence). The CDR3 spells CASSALPGTSGRGVSYNEQFF. CDR3 coding DNA: TGTGCCAGCAGTGCCCTCCCCGGGACTAGCGGGAGGGGGGTATCCTACAATGAGCAGTTCTTC.

This clone was recorded only once. The chain recombines TRBV7-6 with TRBJ2-1; D may be TRBD2 (5 bases). The germline gives CDR1 SGHVS, CDR2 FNYEAQ. The V and J ends lost 5 bases and 6 bases respectively, with 14 bases between them. This CDR3 spans 14 amino acids. Written as DNA, the CDR3 is TGTGCCAGCAGCCCCCGAGGAGGACCCAATGAGCAGTTCTTC. Translating it yields CASSPRGGPNEQFF. Variable domain in full (rest from reference TRBV7-6 and TRBJ2-1): GAGVSQSPRYKVTKRGQDVALRCDPISGHVSLYWYRQALGQGPEFLTYFNYEAQQDKSGLPNDRFSAERPEGSISTLTIQRTEQRDSAMYRCASSPRGGPNEQFFGPGTRLTVL.

The J gene is TRBJ1-4, the V gene TRBV5-5; 7 nucleotides line up with TRBD1. The germline CDR1 and CDR2 sequences are SGHKS and YYEKEE (reference sequence). Unmatched junction bases numbered 8, after V lost 3 bases and J lost 3 bases. CDR3 length: 16 amino acids. The CDR3 region has the DNA TGTGCCAGCAGCTCAATGGGGGACAGATCTAATGAAAAACTGTTTTTT. It translates to CASSSMGDRSNEKLFF.

The gene calls are TRBV23-1 and TRBJ1-2, with a tentative D call TRBD1 (5 bases). TRBV23-1 has ORF status, its function being uncertain. V was cut by 4 bases and J by 8 bases, with 23 bases left in between. This CDR3 contains 16 residues. In nucleotides, the CDR3 is TGCGCCAGCAGTCTTAACGGCCCGCTCTTGGGGCGGGGCTACACCTTC. Translating gives CASSLNGPLLGRGYTF.

The chain joins TRBV4-2 to TRBJ2-7, with D perhaps matching TRBD1 (6 bases). V lost 3 bases, J lost 2 bases, and 11 bases lay in between. This CDR3 region has 14 residues. The germline gives CDR1 LGHNA, CDR2 YNFKEQ. CDR3 nucleotides: TGTGCCAGCAGCCAGGGGGCAGGAGCCTACGAGCAGTACTTC. Its translation: CASSQGAGAYEQYF.

The V call is TRBV30, the J call TRBJ1-5, with D perhaps matching TRBD1 (6 bases). V was pared by 0 bases and J by 6 bases, with 9 bases between. The CDR3 has 13 amino acids. Germline V gene data show CDR1 as GTSNPN and CDR2 as SVGIG (reference sequence). CDR3 residues: CAWSVGGSQPQHF. For the CDR3, the DNA is TGTGCCTGGAGTGTAGGGGGAAGTCAGCCCCAGCATTTT.

Details on this clone: Other DNA sequences in this sample translate to the same CDR3. This chain links TRBV27 with TRBJ2-7, with D tentatively TRBD1 (5 bases). V lost 2 bases, J lost 2 bases, and 7 bases lay in between. Germline assignment: CDR1 MNHEY and CDR2 SMNVEV (reference sequence). The CDR3 totals 13 residues. The CDR3 loop is CASSLTGTYEQYF. In DNA form, the CDR3 reads TGTGCCAGCAGTTTAACAGGAACCTACGAGCAGTACTTC.

The chain links TRBV29-1 to TRBJ1-3; D might be TRBD1 (5 bases). V lost 7 bases and J lost 5, with 21 bases in between. Per the germline V gene, CDR1 is SQVTM and CDR2 is ANQGSEA. This CDR3 spans 15 amino acids. The CDR3 here is CSARGTDSKRNTIYF. The CDR3 bases are TGCAGCGCCAGAGGTACAGACAGCAAGAGAAACACCATATATTTT.

CDR3 bases: TGTGCCAGCAGTCTCAGGGGTTTCAACGAGCAGTACTTC. It encodes CASSLRGFNEQYF. This rearrangement joins TRBV14 to TRBJ2-7; tentative D call: TRBD1 (6 bases). Trimming stripped 6 bases from V and 5 bases from J, with 14 bases between. The germline CDR1 and CDR2 sequences are SGHDN and FVKESK. The CDR3 runs 13 residues. Looking up the rest from reference TRBV14 and TRBJ2-7 gives the full variable domain: EAGVTQFPSHSVIEKGQTVTLRCDPISGHDNLYWYRRVMGKEIKFLLHFVKESKQDESGMPNNRFLAERTGGTYSTLKVQPAELEDSGVYFCASSLRGFNEQYFGPGTRLTVT.

This chain joins TRBV5-1 and TRBJ2-5, with D perhaps TRBD1 (5 bases). The length of the CDR3 is 14 residues. V was cut by 5 bases and J by 5 bases, with 16 bases left in between. Per germline, CDR1 SGHRS and CDR2 YFSETQ. The DNA for the CDR3 is TGCGCCAGCAGTGGGGCCTCGTTCGGGGAGACCCAGTACTTC. Translation gives CASSGASFGETQYF. The entire variable domain, with the rest obtained from reference TRBV5-1 and TRBJ2-5, is as follows: KAGVTQTPRYLIKTRGQQVTLSCSPISGHRSVSWYQQTPGQGLQFLFEYFSETQRNKGNFPGRFSGRQFSNSRSEMNVSTLELGDSALYLCASSGASFGETQYFGPGTRLLVL.

The chain links TRBV6-5 to TRBJ1-2; 7 bases line up with TRBD1. J was trimmed by 5 bases and V by 6 bases; bases with no gene match: 3. The length of the CDR3 is 12 residues. The germline V gene encodes CDR1 MNHEY and CDR2 SVGAGI. The CDR3 DNA is TGTGCCAGCAGACAGGGGCCGTATGGCTACACCTTC. This encodes CASRQGPYGYTF.

The rearrangement joins TRBV10-3 to TRBJ1-2; TRBD1 matches at 7 bases. The germline V gene has CDR1 ENHRY and CDR2 SYGVKD. The CDR3 sequence is 15 residues long. This CDR3 reads CTSWENTGVMDGYTF. The CDR3 region has the DNA TGTACCAGTTGGGAAAATACAGGGGTTATGGATGGCTACACCTTC.